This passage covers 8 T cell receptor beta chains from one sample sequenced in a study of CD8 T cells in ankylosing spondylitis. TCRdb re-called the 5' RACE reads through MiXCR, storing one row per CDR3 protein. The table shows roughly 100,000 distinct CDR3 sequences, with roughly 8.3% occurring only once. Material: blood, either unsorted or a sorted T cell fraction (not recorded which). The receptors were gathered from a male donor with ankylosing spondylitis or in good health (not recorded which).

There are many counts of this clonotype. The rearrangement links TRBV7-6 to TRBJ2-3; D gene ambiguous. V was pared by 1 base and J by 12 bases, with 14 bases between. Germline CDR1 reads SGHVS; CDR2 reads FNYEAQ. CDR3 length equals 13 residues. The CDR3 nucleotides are TGTGCCAGCAGCTTAGAGGTGGTTACCGATCAGTATTTT. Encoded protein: CASSLEVVTDQYF.

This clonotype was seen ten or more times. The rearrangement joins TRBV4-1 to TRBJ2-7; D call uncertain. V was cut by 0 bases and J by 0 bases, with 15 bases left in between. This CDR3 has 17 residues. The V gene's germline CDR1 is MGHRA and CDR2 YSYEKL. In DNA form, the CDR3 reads TGCGCCAGCAGCCAAGAGGGCACTCTTATCAGCTCCTACGAGCAGTACTTC. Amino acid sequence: CASSQEGTLISSYEQYF.

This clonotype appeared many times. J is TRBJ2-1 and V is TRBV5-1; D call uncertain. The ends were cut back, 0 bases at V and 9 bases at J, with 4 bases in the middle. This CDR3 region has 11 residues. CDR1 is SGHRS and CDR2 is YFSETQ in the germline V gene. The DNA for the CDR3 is TGCGCCAGCAGCTTGGGCGGTGAGCAGTTCTTC. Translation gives CASSLGGEQFF.

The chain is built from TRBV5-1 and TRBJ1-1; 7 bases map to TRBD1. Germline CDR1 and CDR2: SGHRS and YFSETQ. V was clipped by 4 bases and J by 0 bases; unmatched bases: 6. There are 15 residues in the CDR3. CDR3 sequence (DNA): TGCGCCAGCAGCCTACGGACAGGTATGAACACTGAAGCTTTCTTT. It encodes CASSLRTGMNTEAFF.

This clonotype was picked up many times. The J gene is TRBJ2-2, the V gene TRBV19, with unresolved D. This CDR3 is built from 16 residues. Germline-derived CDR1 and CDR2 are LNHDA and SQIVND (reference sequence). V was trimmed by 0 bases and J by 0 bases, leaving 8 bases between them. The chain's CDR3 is CASSIDSRSNTGELFF. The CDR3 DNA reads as TGTGCCAGTAGTATAGATTCCAGATCGAACACCGGGGAGCTGTTTTTT. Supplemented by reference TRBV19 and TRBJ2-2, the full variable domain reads DGGITQSPKYLFRKEGQNVTLSCEQNLNHDAMYWYRQDPGQGLRLIYYSQIVNDFQKGDIAEGYSVSREKKESFPLTVTSAQKNPTAFYLCASSIDSRSNTGELFFGEGSRLTVL.

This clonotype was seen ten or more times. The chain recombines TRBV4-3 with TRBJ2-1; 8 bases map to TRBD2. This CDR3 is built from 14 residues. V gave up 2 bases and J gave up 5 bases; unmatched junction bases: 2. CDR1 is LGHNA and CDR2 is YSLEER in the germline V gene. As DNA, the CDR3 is TGCGCCAGCAGCCAACGGGGGGGCCACAATGAGCAGTTCTTC. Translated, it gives CASSQRGGHNEQFF.

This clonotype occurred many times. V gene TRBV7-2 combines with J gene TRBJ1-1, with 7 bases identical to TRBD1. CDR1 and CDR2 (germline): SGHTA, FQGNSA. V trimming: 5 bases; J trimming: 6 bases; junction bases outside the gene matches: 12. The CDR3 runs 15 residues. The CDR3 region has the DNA TGTGCCAGCAGCACCTCGACAGGGAAATTCGCTGAAGCTTTCTTT. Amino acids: CASSTSTGKFAEAFF.

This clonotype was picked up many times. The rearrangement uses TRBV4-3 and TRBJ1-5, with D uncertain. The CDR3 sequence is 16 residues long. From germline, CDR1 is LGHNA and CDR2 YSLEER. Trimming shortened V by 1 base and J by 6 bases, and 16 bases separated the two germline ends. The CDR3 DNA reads TGCGCCAGCAGCCAAGGTCCCACCTTAGGCGGTCAGCCCCAGCATTTT. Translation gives CASSQGPTLGGQPQHF.